The rows below give T cell receptor beta chains drawn from one sample of a study of shared clonotypes between healthy human individuals. Sequencing was performed with immunoSEQ multiplex PCR; in TCRdb, only in-frame clones are kept and a portion is missing. The sample has hundreds of thousands of clones; about 80% are singletons. The sample was PBMCs. These receptors originate from a woman in her thirties or forties in good health. Some clones in this sample may be carry-over from other donors' samples. Each CDR3 is given with its conserved first and last residue. The order of the fields is D gene, clone size, V gene, J gene, CDR3 DNA, CDR3 protein. The D gene is left open where the match is weak. Clone size is shown for a subset of rows, as once, few, many or a class of expanded clone.

>NA|NA|TRBV30|TRBJ1-1
TGTGCCTGGACCCCTTTGGGCGGAGCTGAAGCTTTCTTT
CAWTPLGGAEAFF
>NA|NA|TRBV5-7|TRBJ1-5
TGTGCCAGCAGCTCCACGGGGTCGTCTGGAGATACGCAGCATTTT
CASSSTGSSGDTQHF
>TRBD2|NA|TRBV29-1|TRBJ2-7
TGCAGCGTTGAGTCCCCCGGGGGGGGAGCAGGCGAGCAGTACTTC
CSVESPGGGAGEQYF
>TRBD1|once|TRBV27|TRBJ1-2
TGTGCCAACAGGTCCATGGACAGGAACTATGGCTACACCTTC
CANRSMDRNYGYTF
>NA|NA|TRBV7-2|TRBJ2-7
TGTGCCAGCAGCTTAGAAGTAACCGAGCAGTACTTC
CASSLEVTEQYF
>NA|NA|TRBV7-9|TRBJ1-2
TGTGCCAGCAGCCCAAGTACGGGGGGTGGTGCTGGCTACACCTTC
CASSPSTGGGAGYTF
>TRBD2|NA|TRBV7-9|TRBJ2-1
TGTGCCAGCAGCCCTCTCCCTAGCGGGAGGGTTAATGAGCAGTTCTTC
CASSPLPSGRVNEQFF
>NA|NA|TRBV30|TRBJ1-1
TGTGCCTGGAGGACCTTAAGGAACACTGAAGCTTTCTTT
CAWRTLRNTEAFF
>TRBD2|few|TRBV28|TRBJ2-7
TGTGCCAGCAGTTCCAGCGGGATATACGAGCAGTACTTC
CASSSSGIYEQYF
>NA|once|TRBV27|TRBJ1-4
TGTGCCAGCGGGCCGGGACGGATGAATGAAAAACTGTTTTTT
CASGPGRMNEKLFF
>TRBD1|NA|TRBV5-1|TRBJ2-7
TGCGCCAGCAGCACCCTCGGACAGGGGTCCTACGAGCAGTACTTC
CASSTLGQGSYEQYF
>NA|few|TRBV19|TRBJ1-5
TGTGCCAGTAGTGCGGGGGTTAGCAATCAGCCCCAGCATTTT
CASSAGVSNQPQHF
>NA|few|TRBV5-6|TRBJ1-1
TGTGCCAGCAGTTCTGGCTCGATGGCTGAAGCTTTCTTT
CASSSGSMAEAFF
>NA|NA|TRBV21-1|TRBJ1-1
TGTGCCAGCAGGAGACCAGTTATGAACACTGAAGCTTTCTTT
CASRRPVMNTEAFF
>NA|NA|TRBV11-2|TRBJ1-2
TGTGCCAGCAGCTTACGGGGAATTGGCTACACCTTC
CASSLRGIGYTF
>TRBD2|once|TRBV28|TRBJ2-1
TGTGCCAGCAGTCGCCGTATGGGGAGCGGGAGACCGTATGAGCAGTTCTTC
CASSRRMGSGRPYEQFF
>NA|NA|TRBV2|TRBJ1-1
TGTGCCAGCAGTGAAGGCCTATCCTCAGGAGCTTTCTTT
CASSEGLSSGAFF
>NA|NA|TRBV15|TRBJ2-2
TGTGCCACCAGCAGAGATTTTAGGTCAGGGGAGCTGTTTTTT
CATSRDFRSGELFF
>TRBD2|NA|TRBV7-2|TRBJ2-7
TGTGCCAGCAGCTTAGCGAGAAGACTAGCGGGCTACGAGCAGTACTTC
CASSLARRLAGYEQYF
>NA|NA|TRBV5-1|TRBJ2-5
TGCGCCAGCAGCTTGGGAGCCCAAGAGACCCAGTACTTC
CASSLGAQETQYF
>TRBD1|NA|TRBV18|TRBJ1-4
TGTGCCAGCTCATCCCCCCAAGGGGGCAATGAAAAACTGTTTTTT
CASSSPQGGNEKLFF
>NA|once|TRBV11-2|TRBJ2-5
TGTGCCAGCAGCTTAGACCGGGTGGGGGAGACCCAGTACTTC
CASSLDRVGETQYF
>NA|NA|TRBV6-1|TRBJ1-1
TGTGCCAGCACCCCCGGCAGGTTGAACACTGAAGCTTTCTTT
CASTPGRLNTEAFF
>TRBD2|NA|TRBV6-1|TRBJ2-3
TGTGCCAGCAGTGAAACGGGACTAGCGGGAGGAGATACGCAGTATTTT
CASSETGLAGGDTQYF
>TRBD1|NA|TRBV28|TRBJ1-2
TGTGCCAGTCAGGGGGGCAGGGGCGCCTATGGCTACACCTTC
CASQGGRGAYGYTF
>NA|NA|TRBV30|TRBJ2-1
TGTGCCTGGAGTGAGGCAGGCGGGCAGTTCTTC
CAWSEAGGQFF
>TRBD2|NA|TRBV5-1|TRBJ2-7
TGCGCCAGCAGCGTGCGACTAGCGGGAGTGTCCGACGAGCAGTACTTC
CASSVRLAGVSDEQYF
>TRBD2|NA|TRBV18|TRBJ2-5
TGTGCCAGCTCACCCCTAGCGGGAGTATCAGAGACCCAGTACTTC
CASSPLAGVSETQYF
>TRBD2|NA|TRBV7-8|TRBJ2-3
TGTGCCAGCAGCCCCGGACTAGCGGGAGGAGCAGATACGCAGTATTTT
CASSPGLAGGADTQYF
>TRBD1|NA|TRBV9|TRBJ2-5
TGTGCCAGCAGCATCAGACAGGGCCAAGAGACCCAGTACTTC
CASSIRQGQETQYF
>TRBD1|NA|TRBV5-6|TRBJ1-5
TGTGCCAGCAGCCAAACAGGGGCCAGGCATCAGCCCCAGCATTTT
CASSQTGARHQPQHF
>NA|NA|TRBV28|TRBJ1-2
TGTGCCAGCTGGACGTCATCCGGCGATGGCTACACCTTC
CASWTSSGDGYTF
>TRBD2|NA|TRBV2|TRBJ2-3
TGTGCCAGCAGGCAGGGACTAGCCTCAGATACGCAGTATTTT
CASRQGLASDTQYF
>TRBD2|NA|TRBV30|TRBJ2-2
TGTGCCTGGAGTGTAGGATGGACTAGCGGGAGGTTAGGGGAGCTGTTTTTT
CAWSVGWTSGRLGELFF
>TRBD1|NA|TRBV2|TRBJ1-1
TGTGCCAGCAGTGAAAGGGACAGGGTCACTGAAGCTTTCTTT
CASSERDRVTEAFF
>TRBD1|NA|TRBV9|TRBJ2-3
TGTGCCAGCAGCGTAGGAGCAAATCAGGGGGCAGATACGCAGTATTTT
CASSVGANQGADTQYF
>NA|NA|TRBV28|TRBJ2-7
TGTGCCAGCAGTTTATCAGGGTATGCATACGAGCAGTACTTC
CASSLSGYAYEQYF
>NA|NA|TRBV9|TRBJ1-2
TGTGCCAGCAGCACCCACCTCCGGGACTCTGGCTACACCTTC
CASSTHLRDSGYTF
>NA|NA|TRBV10-3|TRBJ2-7
TGTGCCATCAGCGACGAAGCCTACGAGCAGTACTTC
CAISDEAYEQYF
>NA|NA|TRBV6-5|TRBJ2-5
TGTGCCAGCTATCGTGGGGAAAAGAGACAAGAGACCCAGTACTTC
CASYRGEKRQETQYF
>NA|NA|TRBV6-5|TRBJ2-7
TGTGCCAGCAGAACGCCGGGACTGAACTACGAGCAGTACTTC
CASRTPGLNYEQYF
>NA|NA|TRBV9|TRBJ1-2
TGTGCCAGCAGCCCTCTGGACAGCTATGGCTACACCTTC
CASSPLDSYGYTF
>NA|many|TRBV25-1|TRBJ1-5
TGTGCCAGCAGTGAGGTTGGCAGGGAGGGACAGCCCCAGCATTTT
CASSEVGREGQPQHF
>TRBD2|NA|TRBV5-4|TRBJ2-7
TGTGCCAGCAGCCCCATTGGGATAGCGGGAGGGCACGAGCAGTACTTC
CASSPIGIAGGHEQYF
>NA|NA|TRBV30|TRBJ1-6
TGTGCCTGGAGTGTAGGCCAGGGGAAAAATTCACCCCTCCACTTT
CAWSVGQGKNSPLHF
>NA|many|TRBV4-2|TRBJ1-5
TGTGCCAGCAGCCAGACAGGCGGAGGCAATCAGCCCCAGCATTTT
CASSQTGGGNQPQHF
>NA|once|TRBV4-1|TRBJ1-1
TGCGCCAGCAGTTACCCAGGGCGTCGCACTGAAGCTTTCTTT
CASSYPGRRTEAFF
>NA|NA|TRBV6-5|TRBJ2-3
TGTGCCAGCAGTTGGGAGGTGGGCACAGATACGCAGTATTTT
CASSWEVGTDTQYF
>NA|NA|TRBV28|TRBJ1-5
TGTGCCAGCACCCAGCGGGGTTTACAGCCCCAGCATTTT
CASTQRGLQPQHF
>TRBD2|NA|TRBV4-2|TRBJ2-4
TGTGCCAGCAGACTAGGGACTAGCGGGACCGGGTATGAGTACTTC
CASRLGTSGTGYEYF
>NA|NA|TRBV30|TRBJ2-1
TGTGCCTGGAGTCGGGGGGCGACCTACAATGAGCAGTTCTTC
CAWSRGATYNEQFF
>NA|NA|TRBV6-5|TRBJ2-2
TGTGCCGTCTACAACCCCAGGGAGGGGGAGCTGTTTTTT
CAVYNPREGELFF
>NA|once|TRBV30|TRBJ2-3
TGTGCCTGGAGTGTAGGGGGGGGTAGCACAGATACGCAGTATTTT
CAWSVGGGSTDTQYF
>NA|NA|TRBV10-3|TRBJ2-3
TGTGCCATCAGTGGCCTGGGGGACTCAAGCACAGATACGCAGTATTTT
CAISGLGDSSTDTQYF
>NA|NA|TRBV10-1|TRBJ1-2
TGCGCCAGCAGTGAGACAGTGAACTATGGCTACACCTTC
CASSETVNYGYTF